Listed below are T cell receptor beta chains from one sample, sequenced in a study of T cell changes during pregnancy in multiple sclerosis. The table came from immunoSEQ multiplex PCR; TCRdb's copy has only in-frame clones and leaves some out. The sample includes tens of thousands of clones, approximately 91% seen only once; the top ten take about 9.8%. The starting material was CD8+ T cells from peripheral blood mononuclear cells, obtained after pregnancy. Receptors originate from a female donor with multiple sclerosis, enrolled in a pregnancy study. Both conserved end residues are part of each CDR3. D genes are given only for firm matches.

CDR3: CASSPGPADTPQHF
V: TRBV6-5
D: NA

CDR3: CASSKGTFGELFF
V: TRBV13
D: NA

CDR3: CASSFGADPRWPQHF
V: TRBV27
D: NA

CDR3: CASSLSLGTGEKLFF
V: TRBV5-5
D: NA

CDR3: CASSVGEGSTDTQYF
V: TRBV9
D: TRBD2

CDR3: CASSQRTSGAYEQYF
V: TRBV4-2
D: TRBD2

CDR3: CASSIPWGLPSKNIQYF
V: TRBV2
D: NA

CDR3: CASSLAQGALGYTF
V: TRBV7-8
D: TRBD1

CDR3: CASSVLGGYYNEQFF
V: TRBV9
D: TRBD2

CDR3: CASIDTPDYSNQPQHF
V: TRBV6-1
D: NA

CDR3: CASSQPGQGGFREKLFF
V: TRBV4-2
D: TRBD1

CDR3: CASSPFGGKNQPQHF
V: TRBV9
D: NA

CDR3: CASSDTSGGDAGELFF
V: TRBV9
D: TRBD2

CDR3: CASSDTSGRAGELFF
V: TRBV19
D: TRBD2

CDR3: CSVAEGGVRGYTF
V: TRBV29-1
D: NA

CDR3: CASSATGEHGYTF
V: TRBV6-4
D: TRBD1

CDR3: CASSLGEYNQETQYF
V: TRBV7-6
D: NA

CDR3: CASSRNTGELFF
V: TRBV9
D: NA

CDR3: CASSYGGYNSPLHF
V: TRBV6-5
D: NA

CDR3: CSVDSWTGGYGYTF
V: TRBV29-1
D: TRBD1

CDR3: CASSSPDSRRYGYTF
V: TRBV7-2
D: NA

CDR3: CASSLGGGGDTQYF
V: TRBV5-6
D: NA

CDR3: CASSLAGNSGNTIYF
V: TRBV11-2
D: NA

CDR3: CASSERGMNTEAFF
V: TRBV2
D: NA

CDR3: CAWSVGRAGTDTQYF
V: TRBV30
D: NA

CDR3: CSVEGLGTPTDTQYF
V: TRBV29-1
D: NA

CDR3: CASRQGYEQFF
V: TRBV5-1
D: NA

CDR3: CASSLGYRGPYEQYF
V: TRBV5-1
D: TRBD1

CDR3: CATGGGRVDEQYF
V: TRBV5-6
D: TRBD2

CDR3: CASSTGLAGGRTGELFF
V: TRBV19
D: TRBD2

CDR3: CASSIGVALEQYF
V: TRBV19
D: NA

CDR3: CASSLPGSRALGYGYTF
V: TRBV7-6
D: NA

CDR3: CASTLDPDSAYEQYF
V: TRBV7-6
D: NA

CDR3: CASSQDSDGYYNEQFF
V: TRBV4-3
D: NA

CDR3: CASSSGGLAGPSYEQYF
V: TRBV5-1
D: TRBD2

CDR3: CAWIKGVGEQFF
V: TRBV30
D: NA

CDR3: CSPESVLGLHNEQFF
V: TRBV29-1
D: NA

CDR3: CASSLVGLENNEQFF
V: TRBV7-9
D: TRBD2

CDR3: CASSGSGTGSNYGYTF
V: TRBV4-1
D: TRBD1

CDR3: CASSLEDRDGYTF
V: TRBV4-2
D: TRBD1

CDR3: CASSLWRATGELFF
V: TRBV7-8
D: NA

CDR3: CASSPGLVEQFF
V: TRBV7-9
D: TRBD2

CDR3: CASSSISYEQYF
V: TRBV7-9
D: NA

CDR3: CASSWDGGAPSYNEQFF
V: TRBV7-9
D: NA

CDR3: CASSLDPGWVDGYTF
V: TRBV5-1
D: NA

CDR3: CSVRTSGSTDEQYF
V: TRBV29-1
D: TRBD2

CDR3: CASRTGTSGPYEQYF
V: TRBV2
D: TRBD2

CDR3: CASSVASGVASQDTQYF
V: TRBV9
D: NA

CDR3: CASTPIGVDEQYF
V: TRBV5-6
D: NA

CDR3: CASSLPGTEAFF
V: TRBV27
D: NA

CDR3: CASNAGFYGYTF
V: TRBV2
D: NA

CDR3: CASSPRTSGHYNEQFF
V: TRBV2
D: TRBD2

CDR3: CASSPMGTLNTEAFF
V: TRBV9
D: NA

CDR3: CASSVVGQGDQETQYF
V: TRBV9
D: TRBD1

CDR3: CASSRTGGGEQFF
V: TRBV7-6
D: TRBD1

CDR3: CASSLTGTLNTEAFF
V: TRBV4-1
D: NA

CDR3: CASSLTRTGEGNSPLHF
V: TRBV27
D: TRBD1

CDR3: CSVRLRISTSGGGTDTQYF
V: TRBV29-1
D: TRBD2

CDR3: CASSLLGREGGLEQYF
V: TRBV27
D: TRBD2

CDR3: CAISESTSGNTGELFF
V: TRBV10-3
D: TRBD2